This T cell receptor (beta chain) derives from a study of cytomegalovirus exposure and HLA in healthy donors (dated by TCRdb to about 2017). Regarding the study in general: An earlier analysis of approximately 550 of the donors reported more than 250 Gb of sequence data and some 100 million unique TCR beta sequences from about 200 million T cells. A later genetic analysis took genome-wide SNP genotypes for about three fifths of the 666 donors and used that subset as a discovery cohort. To predict cytomegalovirus infection status, the study brought together high-throughput TCR immunosequencing, statistical association of individual TCRs with disease status, and machine learning. The number of donors typed differed by locus, with roughly 629-640 for A, B, C, DRB1 and DQB1, roughly 520 for DQA1, under 610 for DPA1, and around 460 for DPB1. To study patterns of TCR occurrence, a later analysis re-analyzed previously published TCR beta repertoires from around 670 donors and added high-resolution HLA genotyping. An early release that covered around 590 HLA-typed donors contained approximately 300 gigabases of sequencing data and tens of millions of unique TCR sequences. To decide whether each TCR beta V gene segment behaved as functional or pseudogenic, an earlier analysis of several hundred of the donors relied on high-throughput TCR beta sequencing. A separate validation cohort of roughly 120 different subjects was used in addition to the approximately 700-subject first cohort. Every discovery cohort repertoire had been produced on one sequencing platform. Both class I and class II loci were covered by HLA typing, at four-digit resolution. About five DR-DQ haplotypes were treated as single units for association and clustering because of strong linkage in the cohort. The aim of the study was to test whether cataloging public T cell receptors could identify signatures of past pathogen exposure. The genetic ancestry cluster associated with self-reported Caucasian donors included over 80% of the roughly 400 genotyped donors. The T cell repertoires of several hundred subjects were profiled by immunosequencing and related to cytomegalovirus serostatus. In the later analysis, no new phenotypic data were used to find candidate immune exposures; instead, reliance was placed on TCR beta sequences and their occurrence across donors. Alongside the repertoire data, information on donor age, sex, ethnicity and CMV serostatus was compiled. Among approximately 370 genotyped donors of the cohort, an average of about 220,000 unique TCR beta nucleotide sequences was sequenced per donor, of which roughly 17% were non-productive.

The V end loses 5 bases and the J end loses 3 bases, and a stretch of 11 bases separates them. For CDR1 and CDR2, the germline V gene lists SGHVS and FQNEAQ. CDR3 length: 14 amino acids, cysteine to phenylalanine. Only the CDR3 DNA is retained, 42 bases long and in frame from the first base. The library was made by the immunoSEQ multiplex PCR assay. A mixture of 60 forward primers for TCR Vbeta segments and 13 reverse primers for TCR Jbeta segments was used in the multiplex PCR. Amplification of the CDR3 region of rearranged TCR beta genes was performed with a multiplex PCR assay on genomic DNA. The amplified TCR beta libraries were sequenced on the Illumina HiSeq System as 87-base-pair reads. In the authors' own workflow: A later analysis counted about 80 million unique TCR beta chains across the approximately 700 repertoires, and 10 million to 12 million of these chains were shared by at least two donors. Raw reads were error-corrected and collapsed into unique sequences with a nearest-neighbor algorithm that merged closely related sequences to remove PCR and sequencing errors. To assign V, D and J gene segments, CDR3 sequences were aligned to IMGT reference sequences. For a sequence to be retained, at least a six-nucleotide match to both a V gene segment and a J gene segment was required. A rearrangement counted as productive if the CDR3 had no stop codons and remained in frame with V and J, and every other rearrangement counted as non-productive. CDR3 was defined according to IMGT convention as the region running from the second conserved V-encoded cysteine to the conserved J-encoded phenylalanine. In an earlier analysis of some 550 of the donors, sequences lacking an unambiguous match to a single V gene segment were excluded. An earlier analysis of a few hundred of the donors classified V segments as functional when productive rearrangements were above 56.7% and as segregating when the standard deviation between donors was above 5%. To diagnose cytomegalovirus status from the catalog of TCR beta chain sequences, a statistical classification framework was built. V and J gene assignment, in a later analysis, came from comparing TCR nucleotide sequences with IMGT/GENE-DB human TR gene sequences. In a later analysis, CDR3 sequences and most-parsimonious VDJ recombination scenarios were assigned using the TCRdist pipeline. A later analysis defined each TCR beta chain by its CDR3 amino acid sequence plus V-gene family, and excluded reads lacking a unique V-gene family. To address suspected cross-contamination and a sequencing artifact, a later analysis removed some 620 highly shared, low-generation-probability nucleotide sequences. For each public chain, a later analysis derived a clonal expansion index from normalized ranks of inferred template counts within each repertoire. In a later analysis, generation probabilities were computed using a VDJ recombination model fitted to out-of-frame rearrangements, and the results were checked against IGoR. In a later analysis, hypergeometric tests were used to score TCR-TCR, TCR-HLA and TCR-CMV co-occurrence, with a repertoire-size bias correction applied to TCR pairs. A later analysis estimated false discovery rates by permuting HLA or CMV assignments 20 times. In a later analysis, co-occurring TCRs were grouped with DBSCAN, and TCRdist sequence similarity was added when clustering was performed within HLA-allele-positive subsets. For co-occurrence clustering, repertoires with fewer than 30,000 or more than 120,000 public chains were excluded, along with five repertoires with anomalous nucleotide sharing. The table comes from immuneACCESS by way of TCRdb, which keeps in-frame sequences with V and J called. Part of the clones is missing from these tables; in studies checked, under half for an unresolved V gene and the rest for unknown reasons. The DNA gave D and trimming, while V, J and clone size come from that table. The sample table lists some 190,000 clones, approximately 85% of them with a count of one. The ten largest clones take up around 1.9% of the sample.

In total, 600 or so healthy bone marrow donors made up the cohort. At the time of sampling, all cohort members were nominally healthy, though unrecorded immune exposures were likely present. The donor tested CMV seronegative, placing the donor among the approximately 400 seronegative members of the cohort. A peripheral blood sample was collected from each donor, and TCR beta sequencing was performed on peripheral blood mononuclear cells. Genomic DNA extraction from the blood cell samples was performed with the Qiagen DNeasy Blood Extraction Kit. As concerns this clone: The clone's antigen remains unknown. No much larger clone exists at a distance of one base, and base qualities are not known.

Beyond this particular receptor, the publication reports: In both the original and validation cohorts, the classifier was reported to diagnose cytomegalovirus status with high specificity and sensitivity. A further reported finding was that TCR beta sequences accurately predicted the HLA-A and HLA-B alleles for most subjects in the first cohort. Over 15 rarely observed V segments, including chromosome 9 orphons, were excluded from the earlier analysis of several hundred of the donors because counts were too low. V-gene and J-gene trimming of TCR beta chains was associated with a missense DCLRE1C variant in a later genetic analysis, and the association was replicated in an independent cohort. Linkage disequilibrium might explain the correlated functional status among segregating V segments, but an unknown experimental factor could not be ruled out. The study listed 150 to 200 TCR beta chains as associated with cytomegalovirus. The 87-base-pair reads could not distinguish some IMGT-functional V segments, including TRBV6-2 and TRBV6-3, so those segments were excluded. Most TCR sequences were observed very rarely across donors, whereas some public TCRs were present in many individuals. Compared with equally common non-associated chains, HLA-associated TCR beta chains in a later analysis were more clonally expanded and had lower generation probabilities. A cluster of highly shared sequence variants was judged likely to represent a technical artifact of the sequencing pipeline. In vitro tests confirmed that a few of the cytomegalovirus-associated TCR beta chains recognize cytomegalovirus antigens. A later analysis associated about 16,000 TCR beta sequences with specific HLA alleles at a false discovery rate of 0.05. HLA typing was unavailable for some donors at each locus, so association tests used only the typed subset. The cohort was sequenced for TCR beta chains only, and without alpha or paired-chain data the features that could be detected were limited. The authors suggested that the approach could potentially be generalized to other disease states and immunological phenotypes. According to a later genetic analysis, donors in an Asian-associated ancestry cluster had fewer N-insertions in productive TCRs than the approximately 700-donor mean. In a later analysis, TCR association rates were found to vary across HLA loci, with the most associated TCRs seen for DRB1 alleles and the fewest for HLA-C alleles. An earlier analysis of around 540 of the donors showed that most TCR beta V segments appeared in productive rearrangements either about 87% or about 30% of the time, which broadly matched IMGT annotations. Sequencing depth was assumed to be roughly uniform across donors in the presence/absence analyses, though that assumption may not hold. When HLA alleles, especially DR and DQ, strongly co-occurred, TCR associations were difficult to assign to individual alleles. In a later analysis, several top co-occurrence clusters were reported to appear linked to parvovirus B19, influenza, CMV and Epstein-Barr virus. In a later analysis, most CMV-associated TCR beta chains were found to appear HLA-restricted, with HLA associations seemingly driven largely by CMV exposure. Immune exposure information for the cohort was limited to CMV serostatus.

The V and J genes are TRBV7-8 and TRBJ2-1; the D gene is perhaps TRBD1, on 6 matching bases. The TCR sequence derives from a man younger than 35 in good health and CMV-seronegative. Sequencing input: PBMCs. At the DNA level, the sequence is TGTGCCAGCAGCCCCCGGACAGTCTACAATGAGCAGTTCTTC. This sequence encodes CASSPRTVYNEQFF.